This T cell receptor beta chain is drawn from a study of shared T cell receptors in the human thymus. This CDR3 spans 12 amino acids. CDR1 is SEHNR, CDR2 FQNEAQ, per germline (reference sequence). V was cut by 5 bases and J by 6 bases, with 11 bases left in between. TCRdb's copy holds only in-frame clones and misses some; the assay was immunoSEQ multiplex PCR. The sample shows some 660,000 clones, around 87% of them seen only once. This sample also belongs to another study, concerning human thymus T cells. This second study says: Resections from corrective heart surgery supplied the thymus tissue. The authors found apparently biased V and J gene usage in thymic and blood repertoires. Thymic repertoires of unrelated individuals were reported in related research to overlap highly.

The receptor's source is a boy less than two years old with a congenital heart defect. Sequencing was performed on thymocytes. V and J are TRBV7-9 and TRBJ2-7; possibly TRBD1 for D (5 bases). CDR3 sequence: CASSQGVCEQYF. The CDR3 nucleotides read TGTGCCAGCAGCCAAGGGGTTTGCGAGCAGTACTTC.